This is a list of T cell receptor beta chains from one sample in a study of blood T cell repertoires in COVID-19. Repertoires were generated with immunoSEQ multiplex PCR, while TCRdb's copy carries only in-frame clones and drops some. The profile shows about 220,000 clones, 84% of them singletons. Sequenced sample: peripheral blood. The receptor source for this set is a man aged 50-59 years with active or convalescent COVID-19. The CDR3 runs from the conserved cysteine through the conserved F or W. The order of the fields is V gene, clone size, D gene, J gene, CDR3 DNA, CDR3 protein. D genes are given only for firm matches. Clone size is shown for a subset of rows, as once, few, many or a class of expanded clone.

v_gene: TRBV7-2
abundance: .
d_gene: .
j_gene: TRBJ1-2
CDR3nt: TGTGCCAGCAGCCGGGGGTATGGCTACACCTTC
CDR3aa: CASSRGYGYTF

v_gene: TRBV6-2/TRBV6-3
abundance: .
d_gene: TRBD1
j_gene: TRBJ2-7
CDR3nt: TGTGCCAGCAGTTACAGACAGGGGGCCGGCTACGAGCAGTACTTC
CDR3aa: CASSYRQGAGYEQYF

v_gene: TRBV27
abundance: .
d_gene: .
j_gene: TRBJ1-1
CDR3nt: TGTGCCAGCAGTCCAACACGTTACCGCGGTGAAGCTTTCTTT
CDR3aa: CASSPTRYRGEAFF

v_gene: TRBV11-3
abundance: .
d_gene: .
j_gene: TRBJ2-2
CDR3nt: TGTGCCAGCAGCTTCACAGGGGAGGTCGGGGAGCTGTTTTTT
CDR3aa: CASSFTGEVGELFF

v_gene: TRBV7-6
abundance: .
d_gene: .
j_gene: TRBJ2-5
CDR3nt: TGTGCCAGCAGCGCGAACAGGGTTGGGAACAAAGAGACCCAGTACTTC
CDR3aa: CASSANRVGNKETQYF

v_gene: TRBV11-2
abundance: .
d_gene: TRBD2
j_gene: TRBJ2-1
CDR3nt: TGTGCCAGCAGCCCCCAACTAGCGGGGTCATCCTACAATGAGCAGTTCTTC
CDR3aa: CASSPQLAGSSYNEQFF

v_gene: TRBV4-1
abundance: few
d_gene: TRBD1
j_gene: TRBJ1-1
CDR3nt: TGCGCCAGCAGCCCGGACAGGGGTTACACTGAAGCTTTCTTT
CDR3aa: CASSPDRGYTEAFF

v_gene: TRBV6-6
abundance: .
d_gene: .
j_gene: TRBJ1-3
CDR3nt: TGTGCCAGCAGTCCAGGGGCCGCTGGCTCTGGAAACACCATATATTTT
CDR3aa: CASSPGAAGSGNTIYF

v_gene: TRBV5-1
abundance: .
d_gene: TRBD2
j_gene: TRBJ2-3
CDR3nt: TGCGCCAGCAGCTTGGGGCTAGCGGGGGACTCTAGCACAGATACGCAGTATTTT
CDR3aa: CASSLGLAGDSSTDTQYF

v_gene: TRBV18
abundance: .
d_gene: .
j_gene: TRBJ1-3
CDR3nt: TGTGCCAGCTCACCGCGGGAGGGCTCTGGAAACACCATATATTTT
CDR3aa: CASSPREGSGNTIYF

v_gene: TRBV28
abundance: .
d_gene: TRBD1
j_gene: TRBJ2-3
CDR3nt: TGTGCCAGCCACAGGGGGGCCACAGATACGCAGTATTTT
CDR3aa: CASHRGATDTQYF

v_gene: TRBV28
abundance: few
d_gene: TRBD1
j_gene: TRBJ1-2
CDR3nt: TGTGCCAGCAGCTCAGGACAGGGTGGTGGCTACACCTTC
CDR3aa: CASSSGQGGGYTF

v_gene: TRBV28
abundance: .
d_gene: .
j_gene: TRBJ1-5
CDR3nt: TGTGCCAGCAGTTTCGGGGGAAACCAGGATCAGCCCCAGCATTTT
CDR3aa: CASSFGGNQDQPQHF

v_gene: TRBV5-1
abundance: .
d_gene: TRBD2
j_gene: TRBJ2-5
CDR3nt: TGCGCCAGCAGCATACTGACTAGCGGGAGAGAAGAGACCCAGTACTTC
CDR3aa: CASSILTSGREETQYF

v_gene: TRBV3-1/TRBV3-2
abundance: few
d_gene: .
j_gene: TRBJ1-2
CDR3nt: TGTGCCAGCAGCCATACGGTCAGAGGCCTCTATGGCTACACCTTC
CDR3aa: CASSHTVRGLYGYTF

v_gene: TRBV19
abundance: .
d_gene: TRBD1
j_gene: TRBJ2-7
CDR3nt: TGTGCCAGTAGTATAGTTCCCGGGACAGTTTACGAGCAGTACTTC
CDR3aa: CASSIVPGTVYEQYF

v_gene: TRBV15
abundance: .
d_gene: TRBD1
j_gene: TRBJ2-4
CDR3nt: TGTGCCACCAGCAGGAACAGGGGTGGTGTCGAAAACATTCAGTACTTC
CDR3aa: CATSRNRGGVENIQYF

v_gene: TRBV6-5
abundance: .
d_gene: .
j_gene: TRBJ1-4
CDR3nt: TGTGCCAGCAGTTACCGGGACTACCGTGAAAAACTGTTTTTT
CDR3aa: CASSYRDYREKLFF

v_gene: TRBV7-3
abundance: .
d_gene: TRBD2
j_gene: TRBJ2-3
CDR3nt: TGTGCCAGCAGCTTATTGGGTGGGAGCGGGGGAGGTTCGGATACGCAGTATTTT
CDR3aa: CASSLLGGSGGGSDTQYF

v_gene: TRBV5-6
abundance: .
d_gene: .
j_gene: TRBJ1-1
CDR3nt: TGTGCCAGCAGTTTAGGGGTGTCTGAAGCTTTCTTT
CDR3aa: CASSLGVSEAFF

v_gene: TRBV2
abundance: .
d_gene: TRBD2
j_gene: TRBJ2-3
CDR3nt: TGTGCCAGCAGGCGGGCTAGCGGGCGTTCCACAGATACGCAGTATTTT
CDR3aa: CASRRASGRSTDTQYF

v_gene: TRBV9
abundance: .
d_gene: .
j_gene: TRBJ2-5
CDR3nt: TGTGCCAGCAGCGTAGAGGCGGGGCTCCAAGAGACCCAGTACTTC
CDR3aa: CASSVEAGLQETQYF

v_gene: TRBV18
abundance: .
d_gene: TRBD2
j_gene: TRBJ2-5
CDR3nt: TGTGCCAGCTCAAGCTCCGGGACTAGCGGGCCCACCGACTTC
CDR3aa: CASSSSGTSGPTDF